This T cell receptor beta chain was sequenced in a study of cytomegalovirus exposure and HLA in healthy donors. V dropped 2 bases and J dropped 11; count of bases not matched to a gene: 8. CDR3 size: 13 residues. Germline V gene data show CDR1 as MNHEY and CDR2 as SVGAGI. Study-level results: The classifier reportedly diagnosed cytomegalovirus status with high specificity and sensitivity. Donors were assumed by presence/absence analyses to have roughly uniform sequencing depth.

In the case of this clone: Its cognate antigen is unknown.

The PCR had 60 Vbeta and 13 Jbeta primers. Sequencing was performed with immunoSEQ multiplex PCR; in TCRdb, only in-frame clones are kept and a portion is missing. The sample lists approximately 160,000 clones, 65% to 80% occurring once. The sequence came from a woman between 45 and 65 years old in good health and CMV-seropositive. The rearrangement uses TRBV6-5 and TRBJ1-1, with 7 positions matching TRBD1. The source material was PBMCs. CDR3 in DNA: TGTGCCAGCAGTTACGCCCGACAGGGAGGCGCTTTCTTT. Its translation is CASSYARQGGAFF.